A single sample is the source of the 15 T cell receptor beta chains below, sequenced in a study of cytomegalovirus exposure and HLA in healthy donors. 13 Jbeta primers and 60 Vbeta primers were used for the PCR. Using immunoSEQ multiplex PCR, the repertoire was profiled, and TCRdb retains in-frame clones only, with some absent. Here the sample spans roughly 70,000 clones, 65% to 70% being singletons. The source material was PBMCs. These receptors were obtained from a male donor in good health and CMV-seropositive.

V is TRBV27 and J is TRBJ2-5; 9 nucleotides line up with TRBD2. CDR1 and CDR2 (germline): MNHEY, SMNVEV (reference sequence). The CDR3 is made up of 16 amino acids. Trimming took 1 base from V and 5 from J; bases not matched to a gene: 8. For the CDR3, the DNA is TGTGCCAGCAGTTTATTCCCCGCGGGAGGGCGGGAGACCCAGTACTTC. It is translated as CASSLFPAGGRETQYF.

A note on this clone: In the same sample, other DNA sequences code for this CDR3. This sequence joins TRBV7-9 and TRBJ2-6; D unclear. Germline V gene sequence: CDR1 SEHNR, CDR2 FQNEAQ (reference sequence). V dropped 5 bases and J dropped 4 bases, with 12 bases sitting between them. CDR3 length equals 15 residues. CDR3 protein: CASSQRVSGANVLTF. CDR3 nucleotide sequence: TGTGCCAGCAGCCAAAGAGTGTCCGGGGCCAACGTCCTGACTTTC. Supplemented by reference TRBV7-9 and TRBJ2-6, the full variable domain reads DTGVSQNPRHKITKRGQNVTFRCDPISEHNRLYWYRQTLGQGPEFLTYFQNEAQLEKSRLLSDRFSAERPKGSFSTLEIQRTEQGDSAMYLCASSQRVSGANVLTFGAGSRLTVL.

The chain couples TRBV7-2 to TRBJ1-5, with 12 bases aligning to TRBD1. Looked up from germline, CDR1 is SGHTA and CDR2 is FQGNSA. The CDR3 runs 16 residues. The V segment lost 3 bases and the J segment 7 bases; nucleotides outside the gene matches: 7. The CDR3 DNA follows: TGTGCCAGCAGCTTGGCCGGGACAGGGGGCTGGCAGCCCCAGCATTTT. Its protein product is CASSLAGTGGWQPQHF. The full variable domain, rest sourced from reference TRBV7-2 and TRBJ1-5, is GAGVSQSPSNKVTEKGKDVELRCDPISGHTALYWYRQSLGQGLEFLIYFQGNSAPDKSGLPSDRFSAERTGGSVSTLTIQRTQQEDSAVYLCASSLAGTGGWQPQHFGDGTRLSIL.

As for this clone: The CDR3 carries no conserved terminal phenylalanine or tryptophan, so it likely arises from a read error. This rearrangement joins TRBV28 to TRBJ1-5, with D possibly matching TRBD1 (6 bases). CDR1 and CDR2 from the germline V gene are MDHEN and SYDVKM. Trimming took off 2 bases at V and 4 bases at J, with 6 bases between the two ends. This CDR3 is built from 13 residues. CDR3 loop: CASSLQGNQPQHL. Here the CDR3 DNA reads TGTGCCAGCAGTTTACAGGGGAATCAGCCCCAGCATCTT.

The chain has TRBV18 and TRBJ1-2, with 8 nucleotides matching TRBD1. In germline, CDR1 is KGHSH, CDR2 LQKENI. V was pared by 0 bases and J by 4 bases, with 1 base of the junction left unmatched. The CDR3 is 14 amino acids. The CDR3 bases are TGTGCCAGCTCACCACCGGACAGGGTCTATGGCTACACCTTC. The encoded protein is CASSPPDRVYGYTF.

This chain links TRBV19 with TRBJ2-7; 7 bases match TRBD1. The CDR3 covers 15 residues. Germline V lookup: CDR1 LNHDA, CDR2 SQIVND (reference sequence). V lost 1 base and J lost 2; bases outside the gene matches: 5. CDR3 DNA sequence: TGTGCCAGTAGTATAGGGGGCAGGGGGACCTACGAGCAGTACTTC. Translated: CASSIGGRGTYEQYF.

This clone appeared once. The chain couples TRBV9 to TRBJ1-3; D may be TRBD1 (5 bases). This CDR3 is built from 15 residues. V was cut by 2 bases and J by 1 base, with 10 bases left in between. Looked up from germline, CDR1 is SGDLS and CDR2 is YYNGEE. The CDR3 loop is CASSVQGRSGNTIYF. The CDR3, as DNA: TGTGCCAGCAGCGTCCAGGGTAGATCTGGAAACACCATATATTTT.

The gene calls are TRBV28 and TRBJ1-2, with TRBD1 identical over 7 bases. V lost 6 bases and J lost 4; bases outside the gene matches: 8. Germline V gene sequence: CDR1 MDHEN, CDR2 SYDVKM. The length of the CDR3 is 14 residues. The CDR3 bases are TGTGCCAGCAGACTATTAGGGACAGCCTATGGCTACACCTTC. Protein: CASRLLGTAYGYTF.

The table lists this clone with a few counts. The V and J genes are TRBV11-2 and TRBJ1-1; possibly TRBD1 for D (5 bases). Germline CDR1 SGHAT, CDR2 FQNNGV. Trimming removed 0 bases from V and 10 bases from J, with 12 bases in between. This CDR3 has 13 amino acids. The CDR3 DNA is TGTGCCAGCAGCTTAGATCGCGTCCAGGGAGCTTTCTTT. It codes for CASSLDRVQGAFF.

This clone was observed a handful of times. The chain combines TRBV5-4 with TRBJ1-1; no clear D gene. CDR1 is SGHNT and CDR2 is YYREEE in the germline V gene (reference sequence). V was clipped by 4 bases and J by 4 bases, with 8 bases between them. The CDR3 covers 12 residues. This CDR3 is CASSLRGTEAFF. The CDR3 DNA follows: TGTGCCAGCAGCCTACGAGGCACTGAAGCTTTCTTT.

Points on this clone: Germline is not matched at one junction end, which may reflect a read error. This chain connects TRBV7-9 to TRBJ1-5; no definite D call. Germline values: CDR1 SEHNR, CDR2 FQNEAQ (reference sequence). This CDR3 comprises 13 residues. The CDR3 is CSSSLNSFEPQHF. The CDR3 DNA sequence: TGTTCCAGCAGCTTAAACAGTTTCGAGCCCCAGCATTTT.

CDR3 coding DNA: TGTGCCAGCAGCTTGGGATCCATTGGGAGCACTGAAGCTTTCTTT. Protein: CASSLGSIGSTEAFF. The chain combines TRBV5-4 with TRBJ1-1; D unclear. V shed 0 bases and J shed 4 bases, with 13 bases lying between them. The CDR3 sequence is 15 residues long. Looked up from germline, CDR1 is SGHNT and CDR2 is YYREEE (reference sequence).

The CDR3 DNA reads TGTGCCTGGAGTGGCCCCCAGGATGGCTACACCTTC. Translating gives CAWSGPQDGYTF. The genes are TRBV30 and TRBJ1-2; D unclear. The V and J ends lost 1 base and 6 bases respectively, with 9 bases between them. From germline, CDR1 is GTSNPN and CDR2 SVGIG (reference sequence). There are 12 residues in the CDR3.

The genes are TRBV7-9 and TRBJ2-5; possibly TRBD2 for D (6 bases). Trimming took off 6 bases at V and 4 bases at J, with 15 bases between the two ends. The CDR3 runs to 14 residues. Per the germline V gene, CDR1 is SEHNR and CDR2 is FQNEAQ (reference sequence). The CDR3, as DNA: TGTGCCAGCAGTCACCGCGGGGTTGCAGAGACCCAGTACTTC. Translating gives CASSHRGVAETQYF.

V is TRBV5-1 and J is TRBJ1-2; tentative D call: TRBD1 (5 bases). The CDR3 sequence is 16 residues long. The V end lost 0 bases, the J end lost 0 bases, and 12 bases lay between the germline ends. Germline V lookup: CDR1 SGHRS, CDR2 YFSETQ. This CDR3 reads CASSLGRASANYGYTF. CDR3 nucleotide sequence: TGCGCCAGCAGCTTGGGCAGGGCCTCAGCTAACTATGGCTACACCTTC.